This T cell receptor (beta chain) was observed in a study of shared clonotypes between healthy human individuals. Assay execution proceeded at the deep level. Unsorted PBMC DNA sequencing spanned ten immunoSEQ deep assay plates. TCRdb's copy holds only in-frame clones and misses some; the assay was immunoSEQ multiplex PCR. The profile shows hundreds of thousands of clones, roughly three quarters of them singletons. Donors, without exception, were Caucasian adults residing in Nashville, Tennessee. The CDR3 contains 15 residues. CDR1 is MGHRA and CDR2 is YSYEKL in the germline V gene. Trimming shortened V by 3 bases and J by 4 bases, and 16 bases separated the two germline ends. Details on this clone: As yet, its antigen is unknown.

Overall study findings and caveats: Read depth was anticipated to influence clonotype sharing among donors.

The material sequenced was PBMCs. The source is a woman between 35 and 50 years old in good health. Some clones in this sample may be carry-over from other donors' samples. The V call is TRBV4-1, the J call TRBJ2-7, with TRBD1 as a possible D gene (5 bases). The CDR3 protein is CASSQDQQGEYEQYF. In DNA, the CDR3 is TGCGCCAGCAGCCAGGACCAACAAGGGGAATACGAGCAGTACTTC.